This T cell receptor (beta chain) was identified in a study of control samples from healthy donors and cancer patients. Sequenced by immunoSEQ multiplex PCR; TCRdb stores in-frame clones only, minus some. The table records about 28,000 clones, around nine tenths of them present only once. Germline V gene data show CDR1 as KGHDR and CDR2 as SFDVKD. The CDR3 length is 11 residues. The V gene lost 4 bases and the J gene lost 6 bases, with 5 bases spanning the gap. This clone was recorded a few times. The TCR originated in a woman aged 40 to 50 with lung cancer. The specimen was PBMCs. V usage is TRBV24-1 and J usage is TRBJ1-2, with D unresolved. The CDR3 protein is CATSDLNGYTF. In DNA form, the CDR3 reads TGTGCCACCAGTGACTTAAATGGCTACACCTTC.